Shown below are 32 T cell receptor beta chains from a single sample sequenced in a study of shared clonotypes between healthy human individuals. Assay: immunoSEQ multiplex PCR; the TCRdb copy retains only in-frame clones and omits some. Here the sample spans over 850,000 clones, around 82% being singletons. The sequencing input was memory CD4+ T cells from PBMCs. Subset given: CD45RA-negative fraction. These receptors all come from a young man in good health. Some clones in this sample may be carry-over from other donors' samples.

This chain links TRBV5-4 with TRBJ2-5; D remains unclear. CDR3 size: 13 residues. The V and J ends lost 5 bases and 1 base respectively, with 9 bases between them. In germline, CDR1 is SGHNT, CDR2 YYREEE (reference sequence). The CDR3 sequence: CASRKQSQETQYF. The CDR3 DNA reads as TGTGCCAGCAGAAAACAGAGCCAAGAGACCCAGTACTTC.

The gene calls are TRBV27 and TRBJ1-5; D possibly corresponds to TRBD1 (6 bases). CDR1 is MNHEY and CDR2 is SMNVEV in the germline V gene (reference sequence). The V and J ends lost 5 bases and 7 bases respectively, with 15 bases between them. This CDR3 is 14 amino acids long. The CDR3 loop is CASSLQGLMQPQHF. CDR3 in DNA: TGTGCCAGCAGTCTACAGGGTTTGATGCAGCCCCAGCATTTT.

Turning to this clone: Other DNA sequences in the sample encode the same CDR3. The chain employs TRBV20-1 and TRBJ2-1; TRBD2 might be the D (5 bases). Germline V gene lookup returns CDR1 DFQATT and CDR2 SNEGSKA (reference sequence). This CDR3 has 11 amino acids. Trimming left V 3 bases short and J 6 bases short, with 6 bases between. The CDR3 spells CSASRGNEQFF. The DNA for the CDR3 is TGCAGTGCTAGTCGGGGCAATGAGCAGTTCTTC.

The CDR3 bases are TGTGCCAGCAGCCCGCGGGCGGGGACAGGTTGGGCTGAAGCTTTCTTT. Protein sequence: CASSPRAGTGWAEAFF. The genes are TRBV5-6 and TRBJ1-1, with 8 bases matching TRBD1. After removal of 4 bases from V and 6 bases from J, the junction contained 14 bases not matched to a gene. Germline values: CDR1 SGHDT, CDR2 YYEEEE. This CDR3 spans 16 amino acids.

Comments on this clone: Other DNA sequences in the sample encode the same CDR3. V gene TRBV4-3 combines with J gene TRBJ2-5, with D perhaps TRBD1 (6 bases). The CDR3 is made up of 13 amino acids. CDR1 and CDR2 (germline): LGHNA, YSLEER. V lost 5 bases and J lost 5, with 12 bases in between. The CDR3 DNA reads TGCGCCAGCAGCAACAGGGTGGGGGAGACCCAGTACTTC. Amino acid sequence: CASSNRVGETQYF.

The CDR3 protein is CASSAGTGNTEAFF. DNA of the CDR3: TGTGCCAGCAGTGCCGGTACAGGGAACACTGAAGCTTTCTTT. The V and J genes are TRBV6-1 and TRBJ1-1; maybe TRBD1 (5 bases). The CDR3 has 14 residues. Germline-derived CDR1 and CDR2 are MNHNS and SASEGT. Trimming removed 4 bases from V and 1 base from J, with 10 bases in between.

The chain uses TRBV30 and TRBJ2-7; D remains ambiguous. Germline-derived CDR1 and CDR2 are GTSNPN and SVGIG (reference sequence). V shed 3 bases and J shed 2 bases, with 11 bases lying between them. The CDR3 is made up of 13 amino acids. CDR3 in amino acids: CAWRTEATYEQYF. In DNA form, the CDR3 reads TGTGCCTGGAGAACGGAAGCTACCTACGAGCAGTACTTC.

This chain uses TRBV27 with TRBJ2-6; D is perhaps TRBD2 (7 bases). The V gene's germline CDR1 is MNHEY and CDR2 SMNVEV (reference sequence). This CDR3 has 16 amino acids. V lost 7 bases and J lost 3, with 16 bases in between. The CDR3 here is CASTPRGANGANVLTF. The CDR3 bases are TGTGCCAGCACTCCACGGGGGGCGAATGGGGCCAACGTCCTGACTTTC.

The CDR3 coding sequence is TGTGCCAGCTGCAGGGCTGGGGCCAACGTCCTGACTTTC. Translated: CASCRAGANVLTF. The chain is built from TRBV27 and TRBJ2-6; tentative D call: TRBD1 (5 bases). Trimming removed 8 bases from V and 2 bases from J, with 7 bases in between. CDR3 length: 13 residues. Germline V gene lookup returns CDR1 MNHEY and CDR2 SMNVEV (reference sequence). The whole variable domain, remainder taken from reference TRBV27 and TRBJ2-6, is EAQVTQNPRYLITVTGKKLTVTCSQNMNHEYMSWYRQDPGLGLRQIYYSMNVEVTDKGDVPEGYKVSRKEKRNFPLILESPSPNQTSLYFCASCRAGANVLTFGAGSRLTVL.

This chain links TRBV28 with TRBJ2-7, with a possible D match to TRBD2 (6 bases). Germline CDR1 and CDR2: MDHEN and SYDVKM. Trimming shortened V by 4 bases and J by 1 base, and 17 bases separated the two germline ends. The CDR3 loop spans 16 amino acids. The CDR3 reads CASSYYTGGFSYEQYF. CDR3 coding DNA: TGTGCCAGCAGTTACTATACCGGGGGATTTTCCTACGAGCAGTACTTC.

The V gene is TRBV7-2, the J gene TRBJ2-7, with D unresolved. Trimming cost V 1 base and J 3 bases, with 13 bases left between them. Germline assignment: CDR1 SGHTA and CDR2 FQGNSA. CDR3 length equals 15 residues. The CDR3 nucleotides read TGTGCCAGCAGCTTAGGCTATGGGTTTGACTACGAGCAGTACTTC. Amino acid sequence: CASSLGYGFDYEQYF.

The sample holds a few counts of this clone. V gene TRBV11-2 combines with J gene TRBJ1-1; D not certain. Germline-derived CDR1 and CDR2 are SGHAT and FQNNGV. Trimming left V 3 bases short and J 6 bases short, with 8 bases between. The CDR3 has 12 amino acids. CDR3 amino acids: CASSFSESEAFF. DNA for the CDR3: TGTGCCAGCAGCTTCTCGGAATCTGAAGCTTTCTTT. Full variable domain (remainder filled in from reference TRBV11-2 and TRBJ1-1): EAGVAQSPRYKIIEKRQSVAFWCNPISGHATLYWYQQILGQGPKLLIQFQNNGVVDDSQLPKDRFSAERLKGVDSTLKIQPAKLEDSAVYLCASSFSESEAFFGQGTRLTVV.

The chain joins TRBV2 to TRBJ2-3; the D is unclear. V was shortened by 0 bases and J by 2 bases, with 9 bases between the two germline ends. CDR1 SNHLY and CDR2 FYNNEI come from the germline V gene. CDR3 size: 15 residues. CDR3 loop: CASSEALAVTDTQYF. As DNA, the CDR3 is TGTGCCAGCAGTGAAGCCCTTGCAGTCACAGATACGCAGTATTTT. Looking up the rest from reference TRBV2 and TRBJ2-3 gives the full variable domain: EPEVTQTPSHQVTQMGQEVILRCVPISNHLYFYWYRQILGQKVEFLVSFYNNEISEKSEIFDDQFSVERPDGSNFTLKIRSTKLEDSAMYFCASSEALAVTDTQYFGPGTRLTVL.

V is TRBV12-5 and J is TRBJ2-1; 7 bases match TRBD2. J was trimmed by 2 bases and V by 7 bases; bases with no gene match: 5. The CDR3 has 14 amino acids. Germline values: CDR1 LGHNT, CDR2 FRNRAP. The CDR3 DNA reads TGTGCTAGTGCCAACAGCGGGGCCTACAATGAGCAGTTCTTC. Translation gives CASANSGAYNEQFF.

This clone came up once. The chain combines TRBV5-6 with TRBJ2-3; 8 bases align to TRBD2. Germline V gives CDR1 SGHDT, CDR2 YYEEEE. There are 14 residues in the CDR3. Unmatched junction bases numbered 3, after V lost 3 bases and J lost 3 bases. For the CDR3, the DNA is TGTGCCAGCAGCTCCAAGCGGGAGACAGATACGCAGTATTTT. Translation gives CASSSKRETDTQYF.

This chain joins TRBV28 and TRBJ2-1; 7 bases line up with TRBD2. Germline CDR1 reads MDHEN; CDR2 reads SYDVKM. The CDR3 runs 14 residues. The junction had 12 bases not matched to a gene; V was cut back by 4 bases and J by 12 bases. This chain's CDR3 is CASSWGGDDKTQFF. CDR3 nucleotide sequence: TGTGCCAGCAGTTGGGGGGGGGATGACAAGACGCAGTTCTTC.

The V call is TRBV11-2, the J call TRBJ1-2; possible D gene TRBD1, 5 bases. The length of the CDR3 is 15 residues. Trimming pared 5 bases from V and 7 bases from J, leaving 20 bases between. CDR1 and CDR2 from the germline V gene are SGHAT and FQNNGV. The CDR3 DNA sequence: TGTGCCAGCAGCCCCCTTGATCGGGACCGGGGTGGCTACACCTTC. It codes for CASSPLDRDRGGYTF. The full variable domain, in which reference TRBV11-2 and TRBJ1-2 provide the parts outside the CDR3, is EAGVAQSPRYKIIEKRQSVAFWCNPISGHATLYWYQQILGQGPKLLIQFQNNGVVDDSQLPKDRFSAERLKGVDSTLKIQPAKLEDSAVYLCASSPLDRDRGGYTFGSGTRLTVV.

The chain couples TRBV6-1 to TRBJ1-5, with D uncertain. The CDR3 length is 15 residues. V was cut by 3 bases and J by 4 bases, with 13 bases left in between. Germline V gene lookup returns CDR1 MNHNS and CDR2 SASEGT. CDR3: CASSETTLENQPQHF. The CDR3 DNA reads TGTGCCAGCAGTGAGACGACACTGGAAAATCAGCCCCAGCATTTT.

This chain connects TRBV7-2 to TRBJ1-3; a weak D match, TRBD1 (6 bases). V was trimmed by 4 bases and J by 5 bases, leaving 15 bases between them. Looked up from germline, CDR1 is SGHTA and CDR2 is FQGNSA. The CDR3 extends over 15 amino acids. CDR3 sequence reads: CASSSTLGGRNTIYF. The DNA for the CDR3 is TGTGCCAGCAGCTCCACCTTGGGGGGGCGAAACACCATATATTTT. Full variable domain (rest looked up from reference TRBV7-2 and TRBJ1-3): GAGVSQSPSNKVTEKGKDVELRCDPISGHTALYWYRQSLGQGLEFLIYFQGNSAPDKSGLPSDRFSAERTGGSVSTLTIQRTQQEDSAVYLCASSSTLGGRNTIYFGEGSWLTVV.

Of note for this clone: Distinct nucleotide sequences in the sample also encode this CDR3. The rearrangement links TRBV28 to TRBJ2-1; TRBD2 matches at 7 bases. The germline gives CDR1 MDHEN, CDR2 SYDVKM. The CDR3 totals 13 residues. The V gene end was trimmed by 3 bases and the J gene end by 8 bases; junction bases not matched to a gene: 4. The CDR3 sequence is CASSLGGRDEQFF. The DNA for the CDR3 is TGTGCCAGCAGTTTGGGAGGGAGGGATGAGCAGTTCTTC.

The V call is TRBV15, the J call TRBJ2-5; D assignment may be TRBD1 or TRBD2 (6 bases each). The V end was cut by 1 base, the J end by 0 bases, with 15 bases between. This CDR3 contains 17 residues. The V gene's germline CDR1 is LNHNV and CDR2 YYDKDF (reference sequence). Here the CDR3 reads CATSRGGLATYQETQYF. CDR3 in DNA: TGTGCCACCAGCAGAGGGGGGCTAGCGACGTACCAAGAGACCCAGTACTTC.

V and J are TRBV19 and TRBJ2-3, with 7 bases identical to TRBD1. V shed 6 bases and J 0 bases; nucleotides not matched to a gene: 3. Germline V gene data show CDR1 as LNHDA and CDR2 as SQIVND (reference sequence). The CDR3 sequence is 14 residues long. As DNA, the CDR3 is TGTGCCAGTAGGGGACAGTTAAGCACAGATACGCAGTATTTT. It translates to CASRGQLSTDTQYF.

This clone was observed a few times. V usage is TRBV18 and J usage is TRBJ1-4; D unresolved. The CDR3 spans 15 residues. Trimming stripped 2 bases from V and 0 bases from J, with 7 bases between. CDR1 and CDR2 from the germline V gene are KGHSH and LQKENI. For the CDR3, the DNA is TGTGCCAGCTCACCAGGCAGTTCAACTAATGAAAAACTGTTTTTT. Its translation: CASSPGSSTNEKLFF.

The gene calls are TRBV18 and TRBJ2-2, with D uncertain. In germline, CDR1 is KGHSH, CDR2 LQKENI. This CDR3 region has 13 residues. V gave up 3 bases and J gave up 6 bases, with 8 bases separating them. The CDR3 sequence is CASSPIFAGELFF. The CDR3, as DNA: TGTGCCAGCTCACCTATATTCGCCGGGGAGCTGTTTTTT. The whole variable domain, filled in from reference TRBV18 and TRBJ2-2, reads NAGVMQNPRHLVRRRGQEARLRCSPMKGHSHVYWYRQLPEEGLKFMVYLQKENIIDESGMPKERFSAEFPKEGPSILRIQQVVRGDSAAYFCASSPIFAGELFFGEGSRLTVL.

The chain links TRBV9 to TRBJ2-2, with 7 bases that match TRBD2. The V segment lost 0 bases and the J segment 4 bases; nucleotides outside the gene matches: 6. The CDR3 is 16 amino acids. CDR1 and CDR2 (germline): SGDLS, YYNGEE. The CDR3 DNA sequence: TGTGCCAGCAGCGTAGAAAGCGGGACTCCCACCGGGGAGCTGTTTTTT. Translating gives CASSVESGTPTGELFF.

There are a few counts of this clone. This sample includes further DNA sequences coding for the same CDR3. The chain employs TRBV11-2 and TRBJ1-2, with D unresolved. The germline V gene encodes CDR1 SGHAT and CDR2 FQNNGV. Trimming left V 5 bases short and J 5 bases short, with 3 bases between. The CDR3 is 10 amino acids. CDR3 sequence reads: CASSDYGYTF. The CDR3 bases are TGTGCCAGCAGCGATTATGGCTACACCTTC.

The chain carries TRBV11-2 and TRBJ1-2; D gene unclear. There are 13 residues in the CDR3. CDR1 SGHAT and CDR2 FQNNGV come from the germline V gene. Trimming stripped 0 bases from V and 8 bases from J, with 10 bases between. CDR3 sequence: CASSLDRVGGYTF. CDR3 DNA sequence: TGTGCCAGCAGCTTAGATAGGGTGGGAGGCTACACCTTC.

The chain links TRBV5-1 to TRBJ2-1; D is possibly TRBD1 (6 bases). With 0 bases removed from V and 0 bases from J, the gap between germline ends came to 16 bases. The germline gives CDR1 SGHRS, CDR2 YFSETQ. This CDR3 is built from 18 residues. CDR3: CASSLVRQEAVSYNEQFF. The CDR3 DNA reads as TGCGCCAGCAGCTTGGTACGACAGGAGGCCGTCTCCTACAATGAGCAGTTCTTC.

This clone occurred once. This sequence joins TRBV13 and TRBJ2-3; D not certain. The CDR3 contains 12 residues. The germline gives CDR1 PRHDT, CDR2 FYEKMQ (reference sequence). V lost 5 bases and J 4 bases, leaving 7 bases between the germline ends. This chain's CDR3 is CASSRYSDTQYF. In DNA form, the CDR3 reads TGTGCCAGCAGCAGGTACTCAGATACGCAGTATTTT.

The gene calls are TRBV28 and TRBJ1-1; maybe TRBD1 (5 bases). The CDR3 consists of 12 residues. With 5 bases removed from V and 6 bases from J, the gap between germline ends came to 10 bases. The germline V gene has CDR1 MDHEN and CDR2 SYDVKM. CDR3 loop: CASSLMTAEAFF. CDR3 DNA: TGTGCCAGCAGTCTAATGACAGCTGAAGCTTTCTTT.

The gene calls are TRBV19 and TRBJ1-1; a possible D gene is TRBD1 (5 bases). Germline CDR1 and CDR2: LNHDA and SQIVND (reference sequence). The CDR3 sequence is 13 residues long. Trimming took 5 bases from V and 4 from J, leaving 11 bases between them. In nucleotides, the CDR3 is TGTGCCAGTAGTCCCCAGGGCGTCACTGAAGCTTTCTTT. Protein product: CASSPQGVTEAFF.

The chain uses TRBV11-2 and TRBJ2-7, with TRBD1 as a possible D gene (6 bases). Between the trimmed V and J ends, which lost 3 bases and 11 bases, there was a span of 14 bases. This CDR3 is 12 amino acids long. Germline CDR1 reads SGHAT; CDR2 reads FQNNGV. The CDR3 sequence is CASSFGQIAKYF. The CDR3 DNA reads as TGTGCCAGCAGCTTTGGACAGATTGCTAAGTACTTC.